Shown below are 10 T cell receptor gamma chains from a single sample sequenced in a study of γδ T cells in repeated Plasmodium falciparum infection. TCRdb called clones from the multiplex PCR reads again using CATT. The repertoire consists of 12,000 to 15,000 gamma-chain clones, with around 1.6% occurring once and the leading ten covering 25% to 30%. Gammadelta T cells were flow-sorted from PBMC into Vgamma9/Vdelta2+ and Vdelta2-negative populations for bulk analysis. Input material: gamma-delta T cells from blood. The receptors come from a pool of human donors (malaria-infected and uninfected, not separated).

As concerns this clone: TCRdb shows a much larger clone's protein in place of this DNA's translation, and the two differ at residue 8, likely through a read error; the protein shown is translated from the DNA. This rearrangement joins TRGV3 to TRGJ1 or TRGJ2. Since TCRdb gives no J gene, matching the DNA to germline was used here to assign it. Germline loops: CDR1 VTNTFY, CDR2 YDVSTARD (reference sequence). The CDR3 totals 13 residues. V lost 2 bases, J lost 5 bases, and 6 bases stayed unmatched. As DNA, the CDR3 is TGTGCCACCTGGGACACCAATCATTATAAGAAACTCTTT. Amino acids: CATWDTNHYKKLF.

This clone was detected many times. This DNA's translation differs at residue 10 from TCRdb's protein, which comes from a much larger clone; a read error is likely, and the protein shown is translated from the DNA. The gene calls are TRGV3 and TRGJ1 or TRGJ2. V gave up 0 bases and J gave up 6 bases; unmatched junction bases: 11. CDR3 length equals 15 residues. Per the germline V gene, CDR1 is VTNTFY and CDR2 is YDVSTARD (reference sequence). The CDR3 nucleotides read TGTGCCACCTGGGACAGGCGTGAACGAAGTTATAAGAAACTCTTT. Encoded protein: CATWDRRERSYKKLF.

With regard to this clone: TCRdb assigns this DNA the protein of a much larger clone, which departs from its translation at residue 8; this likely reflects a read error, and the protein shown comes from translating the DNA. This rearrangement joins TRGV5 to TRGJ1 or TRGJ2. TCRdb carries no J gene annotation; the J gene was assigned here by matching the DNA with germline. J gave up 10 bases and V 0 bases, and 6 bases lay outside the gene matches. CDR1 and CDR2 (germline): VINAFY, YDVSNSKD. The CDR3 is 12 amino acids. As DNA, the CDR3 is TGTGCCACCTGGGACAGGCCCGAGAAGAAACTCTTT. This codes for CATWDRPEKKLF.

This clone has a handful of counts. This sequence is one base from a far larger clone and is likely a read error. The sample contains more than one DNA sequence encoding this CDR3. CDR3 amino acids: CALWEVPKELGKKIKVF. The CDR3 DNA reads TGTGCTTTGTGGGAGGTCCCAAAAGAGTTGGGCAAAAAAATCAAGGTATTT. The chain recombines TRGV9 with TRGJP. This CDR3 has 17 amino acids. Germline V lookup: CDR1 GITISATS, CDR2 ISYDGTV (reference sequence).

This clone qualifies as medium-sized. The V call is TRGV4, the J call TRGJP2. This CDR3 comprises 14 residues. After removal of 5 bases from V and 1 base from J, the junction contained 4 bases not matched to a gene. Germline lookup yields CDR1 EGSTGY and CDR2 YDSYTSSV. The CDR3 reads CATWVFSSDWIKTF. Written as DNA, the CDR3 is TGTGCCACCTGGGTTTTTAGTAGTGATTGGATCAAGACGTTT.

In its sample, this clone was seen many times. TCRdb has a much larger clone's protein, which differs at residue 8 from the translation of this DNA, likely because of a read error; what is shown is the protein translated from the DNA. V gene TRGV9 combines with J gene TRGJP. The J gene, absent from TCRdb, was called here by matching the DNA to germline. The CDR3 length is 19 residues. Per germline, CDR1 GITISATS and CDR2 ISYDGTV (reference sequence). V was pared by 2 bases and J by 4 bases, with 11 bases of the junction left unmatched. The CDR3 DNA is TGTGCCTTGTGGGAGGGAACCGAATTACAAGAGTTGGGCAAAAAAATCAAGGTATTT. It encodes CALWEGTELQELGKKIKVF.

This clone was seen only a few times. A far bigger clonotype differs at one base, so this is likely a read error. Other DNA sequences in the sample encode the same CDR3. CDR3 sequence (DNA): TGTGCCACCTGGGATAATACGTATTACAAGAAACTCTTT. Encoded protein: CATWDNTYYKKLF. V and J are TRGV4 and TRGJ1 or TRGJ2. No J gene was available from TCRdb, and it was assigned here by a germline match of the DNA. There are 13 residues in the CDR3. Germline V gene sequence: CDR1 EGSTGY, CDR2 YDSYTSSV.

This clone appeared a few times. A read error likely explains why the TCRdb protein, taken from a much larger clone, differs from this DNA's translation at residue 9; the protein shown is translated from the DNA. The V gene is TRGV9, but the J gene lacks a call. From germline, CDR1 is GITISATS and CDR2 ISYDGTV (reference sequence). The CDR3 totals 11 residues. This CDR3 is CALWEVMKRLF. DNA for the CDR3: TGTGCCTTGTGGGAGGTTATGAAGAGACTCTTT.

This clone was observed a few times. With a far larger clone one base away, a read error is the likely cause. The sample has other DNA sequences that encode this CDR3 too. J is TRGJ1 or TRGJ2 and V is TRGV5. TCRdb carries no J gene annotation; the J gene was assigned here by matching the DNA with germline. J lost 0 bases, V lost 6 bases, and 11 bases had no gene match. This CDR3 comprises 15 residues. Germline V CDR1 and CDR2: VINAFY, YDVSNSKD. As DNA, the CDR3 is TGTGCCACCTGGCTCTCGTCATCGAATTATTATAAGAAACTCTTT. Translated: CATWLSSSNYYKKLF.

This clone was detected ten times or more. TCRdb shows a much larger clone's protein in place of this DNA's translation, and the two differ at residue 12, likely through a read error; the protein shown is translated from the DNA. The chain has TRGV9 and TRGJP. Because TCRdb records no J gene, it was assigned here through a match of the DNA to germline. CDR1 GITISATS and CDR2 ISYDGTV come from the germline V gene (reference sequence). The CDR3 contains 17 residues. CDR3: CALWEVQGELGRKIKVF. The CDR3 nucleotides read TGTGCCTTGTGGGAGGTGCAAGGAGAGTTGGGCAGAAAAATCAAGGTATTT.